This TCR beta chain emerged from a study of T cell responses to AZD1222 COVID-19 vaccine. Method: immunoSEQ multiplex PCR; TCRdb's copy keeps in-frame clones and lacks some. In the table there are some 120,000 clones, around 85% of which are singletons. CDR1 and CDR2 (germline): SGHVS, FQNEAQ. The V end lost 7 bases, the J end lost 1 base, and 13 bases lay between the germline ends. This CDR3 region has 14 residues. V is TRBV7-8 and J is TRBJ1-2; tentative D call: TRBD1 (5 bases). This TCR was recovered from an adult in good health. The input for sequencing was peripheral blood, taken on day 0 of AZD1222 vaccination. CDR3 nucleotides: TGTGCCAGCACCCGGGACGGCAGTAACTATGGCTACACCTTC. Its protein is CASTRDGSNYGYTF.